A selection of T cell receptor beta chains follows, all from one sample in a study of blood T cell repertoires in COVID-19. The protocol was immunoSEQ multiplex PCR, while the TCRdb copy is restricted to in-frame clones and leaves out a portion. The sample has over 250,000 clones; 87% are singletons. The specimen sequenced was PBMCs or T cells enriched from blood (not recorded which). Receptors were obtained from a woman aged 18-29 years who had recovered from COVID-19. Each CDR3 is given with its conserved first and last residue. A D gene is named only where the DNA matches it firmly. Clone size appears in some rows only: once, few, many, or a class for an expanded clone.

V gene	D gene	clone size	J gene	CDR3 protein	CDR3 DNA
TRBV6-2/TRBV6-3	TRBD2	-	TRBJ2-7	CASSSIAGGVSYEQYF	TGTGCCAGCAGCTCAATAGCGGGAGGTGTCTCGTACGAGCAGTACTTC
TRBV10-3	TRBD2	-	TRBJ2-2	CAISRLAGGPAGELFF	TGTGCCATCAGCAGACTAGCGGGAGGGCCTGCCGGGGAGCTGTTTTTT
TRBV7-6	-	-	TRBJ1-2	CASSPYPSISANYGYTF	TGTGCCAGCAGCCCGTACCCCTCGATCTCAGCGAACTATGGCTACACCTTC
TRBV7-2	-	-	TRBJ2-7	CASSPGLSYEQYF	TGTGCCAGCAGCCCGGGGTTGTCCTACGAGCAGTACTTC
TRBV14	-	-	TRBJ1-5	CASSVSYNQPQHF	TGTGCCAGCAGCGTCTCGTATAATCAGCCCCAGCATTTT
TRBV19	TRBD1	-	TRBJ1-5	CASSGRQGAYSNQPQHF	TGTGCCAGTAGTGGCAGACAGGGGGCATATAGCAATCAGCCCCAGCATTTT
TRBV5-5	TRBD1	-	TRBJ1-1	CASSQGQANTEAFF	TGTGCCAGCAGCCAGGGACAGGCGAACACTGAAGCTTTCTTT
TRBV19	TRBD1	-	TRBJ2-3	CASRDRDTDTQYF	TGTGCCAGCCGGGACAGGGACACAGATACGCAGTATTTT
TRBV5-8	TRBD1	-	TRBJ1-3	CASSSRGQGSGNTIYF	TGTGCCAGCAGTTCCCGAGGACAGGGCTCTGGAAACACCATATATTTT
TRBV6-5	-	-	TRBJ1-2	CASSPGGNMDYGYTF	TGTGCCAGCAGCCCCGGGGGGAACATGGACTATGGCTACACCTTC
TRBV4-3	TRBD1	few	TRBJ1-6	CASRPGTGSSSYNSPLHF	TGCGCCAGCAGACCCGGGACAGGGTCAAGCTCCTATAATTCACCCCTCCACTTT
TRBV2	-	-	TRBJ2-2	CATRYSGELFF	TGTGCCACCCGCTACTCCGGGGAGCTGTTTTTT
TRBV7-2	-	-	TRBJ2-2	CASSLQGPRELFF	TGTGCCAGCAGCTTACAGGGGCCGAGGGAGCTGTTTTTT
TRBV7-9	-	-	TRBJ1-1	CASSLETNTEAFF	TGTGCCAGCAGCTTAGAGACAAACACTGAAGCTTTCTTT
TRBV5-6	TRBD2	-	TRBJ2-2	CASSPDPLAGGNTGELFF	TGTGCCAGCAGCCCAGACCCTCTAGCGGGGGGGAACACCGGGGAGCTGTTTTTT
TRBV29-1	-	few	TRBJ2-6	CSVVGAFGANVLTF	TGCAGCGTTGTAGGGGCCTTTGGGGCCAACGTCCTGACTTTC
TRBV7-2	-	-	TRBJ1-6	CASRREGGESPLHF	TGTGCCAGCAGACGCGAAGGGGGTGAATCACCCCTCCACTTT